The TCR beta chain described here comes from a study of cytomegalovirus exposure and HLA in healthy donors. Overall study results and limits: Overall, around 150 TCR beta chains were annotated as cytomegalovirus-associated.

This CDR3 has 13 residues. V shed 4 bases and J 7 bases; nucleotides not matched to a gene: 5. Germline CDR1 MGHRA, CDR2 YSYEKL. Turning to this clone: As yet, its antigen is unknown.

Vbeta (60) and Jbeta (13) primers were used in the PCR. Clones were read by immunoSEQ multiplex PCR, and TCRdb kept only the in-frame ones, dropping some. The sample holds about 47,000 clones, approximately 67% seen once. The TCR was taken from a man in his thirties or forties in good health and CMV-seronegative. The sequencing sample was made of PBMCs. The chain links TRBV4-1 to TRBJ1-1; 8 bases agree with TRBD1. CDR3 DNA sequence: TGCGCCAGCAGCCTGGCGACAGGGGTTGAAGCTTTCTTT. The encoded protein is CASSLATGVEAFF.